The T cell receptor beta chain described here comes from a study of blood T cell repertoires in COVID-19. Sequencing used immunoSEQ multiplex PCR; TCRdb keeps in-frame clones, though not all of them. The data show 190,000 or so clones, 89% seen once. Those enrolled, adults aged about 18 to 89 years, came from about two dozen US areas. Allocation to cohorts depended on clinical history reported by the participants. Symptom resolution, clearance, or two negative PCRs marked the recovered donors of Cohort 3. There are 13 residues in the CDR3. V lost 2 bases and J 8 bases, leaving 15 bases between the germline ends. Germline CDR1 reads SQVTM; CDR2 reads ANQGSEA.

The sample comprised PBMCs or T cells enriched from blood (not recorded which). The rearrangement joins TRBV29-1 to TRBJ1-1; TRBD1 might be the D (6 bases). This TCR was sampled from a woman between 18 and 30 years old who had recovered from COVID-19. CDR3 nucleotide sequence: TGCAGCGTTGAATCCCGACAGGTTCCCGAAGCTTTCTTT. It yields the protein CSVESRQVPEAFF.